This TCR beta chain was captured by sequencing in a study of blood T cell repertoires in COVID-19. Assignments of participants to cohorts depended upon their own reported clinical history. With 4 bases clipped from V and 0 bases from J, the junction kept 3 bases outside the gene matches. This CDR3 has 15 amino acids. CDR1 is KGHSH and CDR2 is LQKENI in the germline V gene. TCRdb keeps only in-frame clones here, not all; method: immunoSEQ multiplex PCR. The table records a few hundred thousand clones, 70% to 90% of them present only once. The sequenced sample was PBMCs or T cells enriched from blood (not recorded which). V usage is TRBV18 and J usage is TRBJ1-3, with 7 positions matching TRBD1. The clonotype was recovered from a woman under 40 who had recovered from COVID-19. Here the CDR3 DNA reads TGTGCCAGCTCACTACAGGGGACCTCTGGAAACACCATATATTTT. Its protein product is CASSLQGTSGNTIYF.